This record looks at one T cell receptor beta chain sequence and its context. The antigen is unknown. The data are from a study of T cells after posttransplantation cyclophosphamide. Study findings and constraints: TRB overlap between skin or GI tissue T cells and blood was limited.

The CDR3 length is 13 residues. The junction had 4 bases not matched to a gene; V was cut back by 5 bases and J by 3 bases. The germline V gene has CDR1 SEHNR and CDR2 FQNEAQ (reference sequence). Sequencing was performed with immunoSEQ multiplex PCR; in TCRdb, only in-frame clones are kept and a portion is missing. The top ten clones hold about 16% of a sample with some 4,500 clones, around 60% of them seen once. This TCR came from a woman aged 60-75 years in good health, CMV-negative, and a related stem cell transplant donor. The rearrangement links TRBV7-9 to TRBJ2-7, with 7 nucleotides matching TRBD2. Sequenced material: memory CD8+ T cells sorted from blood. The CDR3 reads CASSPGGGYEQYF. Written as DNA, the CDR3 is TGTGCCAGCAGCCCCGGCGGGGGCTACGAGCAGTACTTC.